This is a list of T cell receptor beta chains from one sample in a study of shared clonotypes between healthy human individuals. The method was immunoSEQ multiplex PCR; TCRdb's version includes in-frame clones alone and lacks a portion of them. The table records millions of clones, 85% to 95% of them present only once. The material sequenced was naive CD8+ T cells from PBMCs. These receptors all come from a young man in good health. Some clones in this sample may be carry-over from other donors' samples. Each CDR3 is given with its conserved first and last residue. D genes are given only for firm matches. Where a row states a size, it is once, few, many or the class of an expanded clone; other rows omit it.

TRBJ2-2 TRBV7-9 NA NA 16 CASRDGVPLNTGELFF TGTGCCAGCAGGGATGGGGTCCCTCTGAACACCGGGGAGCTGTTTTTT
TRBJ1-3 TRBV28 NA once 18 CASSLLRTRAHSGNTIYF TGTGCCAGCAGTTTGCTACGAACACGGGCGCACTCTGGAAACACCATATATTTT
TRBJ2-5 TRBV6-1 NA once 18 CASSERVFRTIKGETQYF TGTGCCAGCAGTGAAAGGGTCTTCAGGACCATAAAGGGAGAGACCCAGTACTTC
TRBJ2-7 TRBV27 NA NA 16 CASSLWPRERYEEQYF TGTGCCAGCAGTTTATGGCCCAGGGAGAGGTACGAGGAGCAGTACTTC
TRBJ2-1 TRBV9 TRBD1 NA 13 CASGTGSYNEQFF TGTGCCAGCGGGACAGGGTCGTACAATGAGCAGTTCTTC
TRBJ2-7 TRBV9 TRBD1 NA 15 CASSVQPGTGTEQYF TGTGCCAGCAGCGTTCAGCCCGGGACAGGGACCGAGCAGTACTTC
TRBJ2-1 TRBV4-3 NA once 19 CASSQDVPVAEWAYNEQFF TGCGCCAGCAGCCAAGACGTGCCGGTCGCGGAGTGGGCCTACAATGAGCAGTTCTTC
TRBJ2-1 TRBV28 TRBD1 NA 15 CASSSSGGVYNEQFF TGTGCCAGCAGTTCCTCAGGGGGAGTCTACAATGAGCAGTTCTTC
TRBJ1-1 TRBV7-9 NA NA 15 CASSPPGSLNTEAFF TGTGCCAGCAGCCCCCCCGGGTCTTTGAACACTGAAGCTTTCTTT
TRBJ2-7 TRBV6-1 NA NA 14 CASSLTGLTYEQYF TGTGCCAGCAGTTTGACAGGACTCACCTACGAGCAGTACTTC
TRBJ2-2 TRBV11-2 NA NA 16 CASTLLAGENAGELFF TGTGCCAGCACCTTACTGGCAGGGGAGAACGCCGGGGAGCTGTTTTTT
TRBJ2-3 TRBV19 TRBD2 NA 15 CASRRLAGGADTQYF TGTGCCAGTAGGAGACTAGCGGGCGGGGCAGATACGCAGTATTTT
TRBJ1-3 TRBV10-3 TRBD1 NA 15 CAIRTDRGSGNTIYF TGTGCCATCAGGACGGACAGGGGCTCTGGAAACACCATATATTTT
TRBJ2-1 TRBV30 NA NA 14 CAWKHTGSYNEQFF TGTGCCTGGAAACATACAGGGTCCTACAATGAGCAGTTCTTC
TRBJ2-7 TRBV13 TRBD1 NA 14 CASSFEGQGYEQYF TGTGCCAGCAGCTTCGAGGGACAGGGCTACGAGCAGTACTTC
TRBJ2-7 TRBV19 NA NA 13 CASSGTISYEQYF TGTGCCAGTTCCGGGACAATCTCCTACGAGCAGTACTTC
TRBJ1-3 TRBV27 NA NA 13 CASSSRSGNTIYF TGTGCCAGCAGTTCGCGTTCTGGAAACACCATATATTTT
TRBJ2-7 TRBV7-3 NA NA 14 CASSETVRSYEQYF TGTGCCAGCAGCGAGACAGTCCGCTCCTACGAGCAGTACTTC
TRBJ1-1 TRBV5-6 NA few 16 CASSFDITQGNTEAFF TGTGCCAGCAGCTTCGACATCACTCAAGGGAACACTGAAGCTTTCTTT
TRBJ2-1 TRBV13 TRBD2 NA 15 CASSLGGRELYEQFF TGTGCCAGCAGCTTAGGCGGGCGGGAGTTGTATGAGCAGTTCTTC
TRBJ2-1 TRBV4-2 TRBD2 NA 16 CASSLAGTSGNNEQFF TGTGCCAGCAGCCTCGCCGGGACTAGCGGGAATAATGAGCAGTTCTTC
TRBJ1-5 TRBV4-1 NA NA 16 CASSQTYLLGNQPQHF TGCGCCAGCAGCCAAACCTACTTATTGGGGAATCAGCCCCAGCATTTT
TRBJ2-7 TRBV10-3 TRBD1 NA 18 CAISRTLNFGTGAYEQYF TGTGCCATCAGTCGGACCCTAAACTTCGGGACAGGGGCCTACGAGCAGTACTTC
TRBJ2-3 TRBV7-9 TRBD1 NA 15 CASSLRTGALDTQYF TGTGCCAGCAGCTTACGGACAGGTGCCCTCGATACGCAGTATTTT
TRBJ1-4 TRBV4-3 NA NA 15 CASSRLTEERQKLFF TGCGCCAGCAGCCGTCTGACAGAGGAAAGACAAAAACTGTTTTTT
TRBJ1-3 TRBV11-2 TRBD1 NA 17 CASSLRTGGGPGNTIYF TGTGCCAGCAGCTTAAGGACAGGGGGAGGTCCGGGAAACACCATATATTTT
TRBJ2-7 TRBV11-2 NA NA 15 CASSLGPGEGIEQYF TGTGCCAGCAGCTTAGGGCCAGGGGAAGGGATCGAGCAGTACTTC